One and the same sample provided the 18 T cell receptor beta chains below, sequenced in a study of T cells in localized non-small cell lung cancer (dated by TCRdb to 2018 to 2021). The method was the immunoSEQ multiplex PCR assay. Not all clones reach the TCRdb copy of this immuneACCESS table, which keeps in-frame sequences only. Checked studies attribute under half of the gap to unresolved V genes and leave the rest unexplained. The sample has around 40,000 clones on record, 65% to 90% of them singletons. Of the sample, more than 7.5% is held by the ten largest clones. Source: PBMCs, taken before any cancer treatment. These receptors all come from a man between 35 and 75 years old with stage II lung adenocarcinoma.

As concerns this clone: At the DNA level, this CDR3 is encoded by other sequences in the same sample as well. The chain uses TRBV19 and TRBJ1-5, with a tentative D call TRBD1 (5 bases). Per germline, CDR1 LNHDA and CDR2 SQIVND (reference sequence). Trimming took off 5 bases at V and 8 bases at J, with 10 bases between the two ends. The CDR3 is 12 residues long. CDR3 in amino acids: CASSSWGEPQHF. The CDR3 DNA is TGTGCCAGTAGTTCCTGGGGGGAGCCCCAGCATTTT.

The chain combines TRBV6-1 with TRBJ2-1; TRBD1 matches 8 bases. This CDR3 region has 14 residues. After removal of 7 bases from V and 6 bases from J, the junction contained 8 bases not matched to a gene. Germline-derived CDR1 and CDR2 are MNHNS and SASEGT. CDR3 sequence (DNA): TGTGCCAGCAACTGGGACAGGAGCCCCAATGAGCAGTTCTTC. Its translation: CASNWDRSPNEQFF.

The chain combines TRBV7-9 with TRBJ1-1, with D perhaps matching TRBD1 (5 bases). V was clipped by 5 bases and J by 5 bases, with 18 bases between them. Per germline, CDR1 SEHNR and CDR2 FQNEAQ (reference sequence). The CDR3 has 15 amino acids. The CDR3 nucleotides read TGTGCCAGCAGCCGACCGGGCAGGGCAGGGACTGAAGCTTTCTTT. It specifies CASSRPGRAGTEAFF.

The J gene is TRBJ2-3, the V gene TRBV30, with D unresolved. Per germline, CDR1 GTSNPN and CDR2 SVGIG (reference sequence). The V end was cut by 2 bases, the J end by 0 bases, with 12 bases between. This CDR3 has 15 residues. CDR3 bases: TGTGCCTGGAGTAAGGAACACAGTAGCACAGATACGCAGTATTTT. This gives the protein CAWSKEHSSTDTQYF.

In its sample, this clone ranks as large (0.1 to 1%). This sample also contains other DNA sequences that code for the same CDR3. This chain uses TRBV4-1 with TRBJ1-1; the D is unclear. CDR1 and CDR2 from the germline V gene are MGHRA and YSYEKL. With 5 bases removed from V and 1 base from J, the gap between germline ends came to 11 bases. There are 14 residues in the CDR3. CDR3 residues: CASSTRTENTEAFF. The CDR3 nucleotides read TGCGCCAGCAGCACCCGTACAGAGAACACTGAAGCTTTCTTT.

V usage is TRBV15 and J usage is TRBJ2-5; D gene unclear. CDR1 is LNHNV, CDR2 YYDKDF, per germline (reference sequence). The CDR3 spans 12 residues. Trimming took 3 bases from V and 3 from J, leaving 5 bases between them. The CDR3 coding sequence is TGTGCCACCAGCAGTGAGGAAGAGACCCAGTACTTC. This encodes CATSSEEETQYF.

V is TRBV25-1 and J is TRBJ2-5; 11 bases line up with TRBD2. J lost 4 bases, V lost 5 bases, and 6 bases had no gene match. Germline loops: CDR1 MGHDK, CDR2 SYGVNS. The CDR3 is 15 residues long. CDR3 amino acids: CASSRLAGGRETQYF. The CDR3 DNA follows: TGTGCCAGCAGTCGGCTAGCGGGGGGAAGAGAGACCCAGTACTTC.

This sequence joins TRBV7-2 and TRBJ2-1; D gene ambiguous. Trimming left V 4 bases short and J 6 bases short, with 7 bases between. Germline CDR1 and CDR2: SGHTA and FQGNSA. CDR3 length: 12 residues. DNA of the CDR3: TGTGCCAGCAGCTCCTATATCAATGAGCAGTTCTTC. As protein: CASSSYINEQFF.

This clone has only one observation. The rearrangement joins TRBV19 to TRBJ2-1; 7 bases map to TRBD1. The V gene's germline CDR1 is LNHDA and CDR2 SQIVND (reference sequence). Trimming took 4 bases from V and 7 from J; bases not matched to a gene: 7. The CDR3 totals 14 residues. Written as DNA, the CDR3 is TGTGCCAGTAGTACTGACAGGGTCCGGAATGAGCAGTTCTTC. It specifies CASSTDRVRNEQFF.

The chain is built from TRBV11-2 and TRBJ2-2, with D unresolved. Between the trimmed V and J ends, which lost 0 bases and 6 bases, there was a span of 5 bases. Per the germline V gene, CDR1 is SGHAT and CDR2 is FQNNGV. The CDR3 spans 13 residues. This CDR3 reads CASSLDRSGELFF. The CDR3 nucleotides are TGTGCCAGCAGCTTAGATCGGTCCGGGGAGCTGTTTTTT.

The rearrangement uses TRBV27 and TRBJ2-2; 10 bases align to TRBD1. The trim removed 2 bases at V and 5 bases at J, leaving 8 bases unmatched. The CDR3 is 17 amino acids. Germline V lookup: CDR1 MNHEY, CDR2 SMNVEV (reference sequence). The chain's CDR3 is CASSLRTGGVRTGELFF. Written as DNA, the CDR3 is TGTGCCAGCAGTTTAAGGACAGGGGGGGTACGGACCGGGGAGCTGTTTTTT.

This chain connects TRBV6-4 to TRBJ2-4; the D call may be TRBD1 or TRBD2 (5 bases each). The germline V gene has CDR1 MRHNA and CDR2 SNTAGT. CDR3 length equals 14 residues. Trimming stripped 9 bases from V and 7 bases from J, with 19 bases between. CDR3 bases: TGTGCCAGTCAAGAATCGGCAGGGACGAACATTCAGTACTTC. It translates to CASQESAGTNIQYF.

The V and J genes are TRBV12-5 and TRBJ2-7; D uncertain. The CDR3 covers 14 residues. Per germline, CDR1 LGHNT and CDR2 FRNRAP. The V and J ends lost 0 bases and 3 bases respectively, with 9 bases between them. CDR3 bases: TGTGCTAGTGGTTTGGTACTTATCTGCTACGAGCAGTACTTC. Translation: CASGLVLICYEQYF.

The chain carries TRBV5-4 and TRBJ2-3; maybe TRBD1 (5 bases). Trimming took 2 bases from V and 2 from J, leaving 9 bases between them. CDR3 length equals 14 residues. Germline CDR1 and CDR2: SGHNT and YYREEE (reference sequence). DNA for the CDR3: TGTGCCAGCAGCTTAGGACATCCCACAGATACGCAGTATTTT. Residues: CASSLGHPTDTQYF.

V gene TRBV2 combines with J gene TRBJ2-2; no firm D call. Trimming pared 6 bases from V and 6 bases from J, leaving 14 bases between. The CDR3 totals 14 residues. In germline, CDR1 is SNHLY, CDR2 FYNNEI. DNA of the CDR3: TGTGCCAGCAGGAAGAGTCCCGCACCCGGGGAGCTGTTTTTT. It yields the protein CASRKSPAPGELFF.

The chain combines TRBV7-8 with TRBJ2-3, with TRBD2 matching 7 bases. Per germline, CDR1 SGHVS and CDR2 FQNEAQ. Losses at the gene ends were 2 bases for V and 7 bases for J; bases not matched to a gene: 9. The CDR3 is made up of 15 amino acids. In DNA form, the CDR3 reads TGTGCCAGCAGCTTAAATGCGGGAGCTGGATATACGCAGTATTTT. Protein product: CASSLNAGAGYTQYF.

In the case of this clone: A junction end diverges from the germline sequence, so it may reflect a read error. The chain uses TRBV20-1 and TRBJ1-2, with D maybe TRBD1 (6 bases). Germline values: CDR1 DFQATT, CDR2 SNEGSKA (reference sequence). The CDR3 length is 9 residues. CDR3 bases: TGCAGAGAGGGGGGAAACAGCGTTTTC. Encoded protein: CREGGNSVF.

In its sample, this clone was seen once. The chain links TRBV27 to TRBJ2-7; 9 bases map to TRBD1. This CDR3 has 15 residues. V gave up 9 bases and J gave up 1 base; unmatched junction bases: 10. The V gene's germline CDR1 is MNHEY and CDR2 SMNVEV (reference sequence). The CDR3 DNA sequence: TGTGCCAGTCCTATGGCCGGGACAGGGTCCTACGAGCAGTACTTC. Its translation: CASPMAGTGSYEQYF.